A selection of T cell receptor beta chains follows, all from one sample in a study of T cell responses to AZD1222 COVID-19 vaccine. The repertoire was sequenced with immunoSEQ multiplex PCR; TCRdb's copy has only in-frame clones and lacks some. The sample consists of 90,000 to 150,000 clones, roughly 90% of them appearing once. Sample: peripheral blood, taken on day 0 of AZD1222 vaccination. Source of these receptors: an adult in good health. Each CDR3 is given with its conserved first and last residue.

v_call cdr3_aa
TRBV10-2 CASRAGDRSTDTQYF
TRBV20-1 CSASGTPGSGANVLTF
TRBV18 CASATGTGYNEKLFF
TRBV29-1 CSTRTGWNYGYTF
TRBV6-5 CASSRQGNQPQHF
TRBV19 CASSIDLGSAYGYTF
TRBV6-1 CASSEAVTAKHTEAFF
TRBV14 CASSQVSGSVNTEAFF
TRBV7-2 CASSLTDGGEAFF
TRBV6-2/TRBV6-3 CASSYPGQWNTEAFF
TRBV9 CASSAGLAGGGSYEQYF
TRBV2 CAIIVRASPGEQFF
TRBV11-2 CASSLVLRPGATTGEQFF
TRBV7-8 CASSPLFSGVDNEQFF
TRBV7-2 CASSLDKNYGYTF
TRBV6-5 CASRTGFEQYF
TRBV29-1 CSVKPGTGPYEQYF
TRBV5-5 CASSRDRTFTGELFF
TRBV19 CASRNKDRGGRELFF
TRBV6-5 CASSLNGPGDTQYF
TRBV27 CASSFQEGSAYEQYF
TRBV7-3 CASKGGDYGYTF
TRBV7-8 CASSLASVRGVGTYEQYF
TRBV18 CASSPREGAFPYEQYF
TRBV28 CASSLPAFFEAFF
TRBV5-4 CASSLPDRRASNTEAFF
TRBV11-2 CASSLDGGNSGNTIYF
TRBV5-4 CASSWHRGDSPLHF
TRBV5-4 CASSQATAGYTGELFF
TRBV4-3 CASSPDRASGNTIYF
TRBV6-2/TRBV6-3 CASSNLAGGLSSYNEQFF
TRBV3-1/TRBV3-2 CANPIGDYGYTF
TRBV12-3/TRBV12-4 CASSLDGAYEQYF
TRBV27 CASSLLQGGSPLHF
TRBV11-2 CASSLVQRGLGETQYF
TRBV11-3 CASSLTTMDTQYF
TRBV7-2 CASSRWGTGTSPLHF
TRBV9 CASSTLNTEAFF
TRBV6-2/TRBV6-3 CASSSPRANTEAFF
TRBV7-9 CASSLEGTGHGYTF
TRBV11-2 CASSLDPPRLSSTDTQYF
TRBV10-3 CAISPGQMNTEAFF
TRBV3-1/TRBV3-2 CASSPGTSGQETQYF
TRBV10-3 CAISEEGGEQFF
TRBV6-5 CASSYSNDRSPLHF
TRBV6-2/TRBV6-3 CASSPLLAGRKDEQYF
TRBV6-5 CASSYTQGAGVGYTF
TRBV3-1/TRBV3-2 CASSLGAVEKLFF
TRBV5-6 CASSLEGQQYGNTIYF
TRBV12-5 CASGSPKPQHF
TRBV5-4 CASSFGGPGTDTQYF